This record looks at one T cell receptor beta chain sequence and its context. This clonotype was seen many times. No antigen is known for it. Base-call qualities are not available, and no considerably larger clone is one nucleotide away. The entry originates in a study of regulatory T cells in long-lasting Graves disease (dated by TCRdb to about 2021). Context from the whole study: Patients with newly diagnosed Graves' disease had been on antithyroid drugs for under 3 months. Patients with persistent Graves' disease were compared with patients with newly diagnosed Graves' disease using TCR sequencing and RNA sequencing of peripheral blood. The study was conducted in China and was registered as a clinical trial. A total of around 35 samples underwent TCR sequencing: around 13 from persistent and around 20 from newly diagnosed Graves' disease patients. The research as a whole found: The authors noted that the small sample size was a limitation that may lower accuracy. Only the TCR beta chain was sequenced and analyzed. More public clonotypes were shared among persistent patients (roughly 2,900) than among newly diagnosed patients (approximately 1,000). TRBV28, TRBJ1-2 and TRBJ2-5 were preferentially used in persistent disease, while TRBV20-1 and TRBJ2-1 were favored in newly diagnosed disease. Compared with newly diagnosed patients, persistent Graves' disease patients had lower TCR Shannon entropy and fewer highly expanded clones, which suggests clonal expansion. The study examined only peripheral blood because the primary lesion, thyroid tissue, could not be accessed.

Taken from cysteine to phenylalanine, the CDR3 has 13 residues. Here the CDR3 DNA is all that survives: 39 bases in frame from base 1. CDR1 SGHVS and CDR2 FQNEAQ were looked up in the germline V gene. V drops 5 bases and J drops 4 bases, leaving 12 bases in between. The library was made by multiplex PCR. The listed sequencing device is Illumina HiSeq 4000. TCR beta libraries were built with iRepertoire HTBI primers and Arm-PCR amplification of CDR3 regions. Gel purification was performed on PCR products prior to sequencing. Processing in the source paper ran as follows. Across samples, about 64 TRBV and 14 TRBJ segments were identified and used for gene usage analysis of CDR3 amino acid clonotypes. COPE and FqMerger were used to merge the filtered high-quality paired reads into contigs. BLAST was used to align contigs to the IMGT TRBV, TRBD and TRBJ reference genes, and CDR3 was defined following IMGT. Any clonotype with a frequency above 0.1% was counted as a highly expanded clone. Repertoire diversity was measured by Shannon entropy, and V-J evenness by the Gini coefficient. A clonotype found in more than one individual was treated as public. In-frame beta chains were kept once TCRdb had trimmed the public reads at Q25 with fastp and called clones with MiXCR. When rows share a CDR3 protein, they turn into one entry using the most common DNA and genes. TCRdb's processing, not the authors' own work, is the source of the V and J calls. The sample table shows under 300,000 distinct CDR3 sequences, and about a sixth are seen once. The leading ten clones occupy about 20% of the sample.

The time point label of this sample denotes: newly diagnosed GD, antithyroid drugs for less than 3 months. For both TCR sequencing and RNA sequencing, RNA was extracted from PBMCs in TRIzol. Graves' disease was diagnosed according to American Thyroid Association guidelines. Patients were recruited from an endocrinology department in Xi'an, China. Each patient gave 8.5 to 9.5 milliliters of peripheral blood, collected in an EDTA anticoagulant tube. Ficoll Paque Plus density gradient separation was used to isolate PBMCs, and no additional T cell sorting was done. An Agilent 2100 Bioanalyzer and agarose gel were used to check RNA quality, while a NanoDrop 2000 measured RNA concentration.

Recombination linked TRBV7-8 to TRBJ2-7; TRBD1 is possibly the D segment (6 matching bases). The source was peripheral blood mononuclear cells (PBMCs), collected at new diagnosis, from a patient treated with antithyroid drugs. This TCR was sampled from a female donor with Graves disease. The nucleotide sequence is given as TGTGCCAGCAGCCTCCGGACAGTTTACGAGCAGTACTTC. It translates as CASSLRTVYEQYF.